One and the same sample provided the 12 T cell receptor beta chains below, sequenced in a study of regulatory T cells in long-lasting Graves disease. Time point described: newly diagnosed GD, antithyroid drugs for less than 3 months. PBMCs provided the RNA from which the TCR library was made. Through Arm-PCR of CDR3 regions and iRepertoire HTBI primers, TCR beta libraries were built. TCRdb re-analysed the multiplex PCR reads in MiXCR, keeping a single row per CDR3 protein. The table records a few hundred thousand distinct CDR3 sequences, about 20% of them present only once. The sample also formed part of further work on T cells in Graves' hyperthyroidism and ophthalmopathy.

This material consisted of peripheral blood mononuclear cells (PBMCs), taken at new diagnosis, from a patient treated with antithyroid drugs. The receptors shown here come from a woman in her twenties or thirties with Graves disease.

Of note for this clonotype: A far larger clone is one nucleotide away, so this likely arose from a read error. The CDR3 bases are TGTGCCAGCAGTTTGTGGGAATCAAACTATGGCTGCACCTTC. Amino acids: CASSLWESNYGCTF. The chain recombines TRBV7-2 with TRBJ1-2; no definite D call. In germline, CDR1 is SGHTA, CDR2 FQGNSA. The CDR3 is made up of 14 amino acids.

This clonotype appeared a few times. This chain connects TRBV9 to TRBJ2-3; D gene ambiguous. The CDR3 length is 15 residues. Per the germline V gene, CDR1 is SGDLS and CDR2 is YYNGEE. Trimming stripped 3 bases from V and 0 bases from J, with 11 bases between. This chain's CDR3 is CASSDSPHSTDTQYF. The CDR3 nucleotides read TGTGCCAGCAGCGATTCGCCTCATAGCACAGATACGCAGTATTTT.

This clonotype was detected ten times or more. The CDR3 here is CASSVDPGMNTEAFF. The CDR3 DNA reads TGTGCCAGCAGCGTAGATCCGGGCATGAACACTGAAGCTTTCTTT. The chain has TRBV9 and TRBJ1-1, with D unresolved. Between the trimmed V and J ends, which lost 0 bases and 0 bases, there was a span of 9 bases. This CDR3 contains 15 residues. Per germline, CDR1 SGDLS and CDR2 YYNGEE.

As to this clonotype: With only one base between it and a far larger clone, this is likely a read error. The chain is built from TRBV2 and TRBJ2-1; 9 nucleotides agree with TRBD2. The length of the CDR3 is 14 residues. CDR1 is SNHLY and CDR2 is FYNNEI in the germline V gene. V shed 6 bases, J shed 10 bases, and the junction held 10 bases outside the gene matches. The CDR3, as DNA: TGTGCCAGCAGAGAGCGGGGGGCCGTGGACGAGCAGTTCTTC. Protein: CASRERGAVDEQFF.

This rearrangement joins TRBV20-1 to TRBJ1-3; 8 positions match TRBD1. Germline CDR1 DFQATT, CDR2 SNEGSKA (reference sequence). The length of the CDR3 is 16 residues. Trimming took 5 bases from V and 4 from J; bases not matched to a gene: 13. The CDR3, as DNA: TGCAGTGCTGCTCAGGGACAGGTCCAACAAGGAAACACCATATATTTT. It translates to CSAAQGQVQQGNTIYF.

In this sample, this clonotype turned up many times. V and J are TRBV5-5 and TRBJ2-7, with TRBD1 matching 10 bases. Germline V gives CDR1 SGHKS, CDR2 YYEKEE (reference sequence). Trimming took 1 base from V and 4 from J; bases not matched to a gene: 5. CDR3 size: 15 residues. DNA of the CDR3: TGTGCCAGCAGCTTGTCAGGGACAGGGGTGTACGAGCAGTACTTC. Translating gives CASSLSGTGVYEQYF.

This clonotype was detected ten times or more. The chain links TRBV15 to TRBJ2-7; 11 bases map to TRBD1. This CDR3 has 14 amino acids. The V segment lost 4 bases and the J segment 3 bases; nucleotides outside the gene matches: 2. The germline CDR1 and CDR2 sequences are LNHNV and YYDKDF (reference sequence). The CDR3 DNA reads as TGTGCCACCAGCACCGGGACAGGGGGCTACGAGCAGTACTTC. It specifies CATSTGTGGYEQYF.

This clonotype was counted many times. The chain links TRBV7-9 to TRBJ2-7; tentative D call: TRBD1 (6 bases). The CDR3 has 18 residues. V dropped 5 bases and J dropped 4 bases, with 27 bases sitting between them. Looked up from germline, CDR1 is SEHNR and CDR2 is FQNEAQ (reference sequence). The CDR3: CASSPNPGHTAARYEQYF. The DNA for the CDR3 is TGTGCCAGCAGCCCCAACCCGGGACACACTGCTGCAAGATACGAGCAGTACTTC.

This clonotype was picked up one time. V is TRBV27 and J is TRBJ1-4; D perhaps matches TRBD1 (5 bases). The germline V gene has CDR1 MNHEY and CDR2 SMNVEV (reference sequence). There are 14 residues in the CDR3. Trimming left V 3 bases short and J 5 bases short, with 10 bases between. In DNA form, the CDR3 reads TGTGCCAGCAGTTTTGATGGGGCAAATGAAAAACTGTTTTTT. The encoded protein is CASSFDGANEKLFF.

This clonotype showed up many times. The CDR3 DNA sequence: TGTGCCAGCAGCTTAGCCGGAACCTACGAGCAGTACTTC. Translation: CASSLAGTYEQYF. J is TRBJ2-7 and V is TRBV7-9; D is uncertain. This CDR3 is built from 13 residues. The V gene's germline CDR1 is SEHNR and CDR2 FQNEAQ (reference sequence). The V and J ends lost 0 bases and 2 bases respectively, with 5 bases between them. Complete variable domain (other parts from reference TRBV7-9 and TRBJ2-7): DTGVSQNPRHKITKRGQNVTFRCDPISEHNRLYWYRQTLGQGPEFLTYFQNEAQLEKSRLLSDRFSAERPKGSFSTLEIQRTEQGDSAMYLCASSLAGTYEQYFGPGTRLTVT.

The chain couples TRBV20-1 to TRBJ1-2; D remains ambiguous. The germline V gene encodes CDR1 DFQATT and CDR2 SNEGSKA (reference sequence). The CDR3 extends over 11 amino acids. Trimming stripped 6 bases from V and 8 bases from J, with 13 bases between. As DNA, the CDR3 is TGCAGTGCCCCGGGAGGGTTAGGCTACACCTTC. Amino acid sequence: CSAPGGLGYTF.

The rearrangement links TRBV9 to TRBJ1-1, with D unresolved. Trimming shortened V by 4 bases and J by 14 bases, and 21 bases separated the two germline ends. In germline, CDR1 is SGDLS, CDR2 YYNGEE. The CDR3 runs to 13 residues. The CDR3 DNA follows: TGTGCCAGCAGCCAAAACCGCCGGGTTGGGTCCTTCTTT. This translates into CASSQNRRVGSFF. The full variable domain, its missing parts supplied by reference TRBV9 and TRBJ1-1, is DSGVTQTPKHLITATGQRVTLRCSPRSGDLSVYWYQQSLDQGLQFLIQYYNGEERAKGNILERFSAQQFPDLHSELNLSSLELGDSALYFCASSQNRRVGSFFGQGTRLTVV.